These 32 T cell receptor beta chains were sequenced from one sample in a study of siplizumab effects on memory and regulatory T cells. The data were produced by immunoSEQ multiplex PCR, yet TCRdb's version contains in-frame clones alone and is incomplete. The table includes 65,000 to 85,000 clones, just over 90% detected once. The material sequenced was CD8+ T cells sorted from blood. These receptors all stem from a human donor in good health.

The CDR3 DNA sequence: TGTGCCAGCAGCGTAACAGGGCCCTACAATGAGCAGTTCTTC. It codes for CASSVTGPYNEQFF. The chain joins TRBV7-9 to TRBJ2-1; possibly TRBD1 for D (6 bases). Germline V lookup: CDR1 SEHNR, CDR2 FQNEAQ (reference sequence). This CDR3 has 14 amino acids. Trimming cost V 5 bases and J 2 bases, with 10 bases left between them.

The DNA of the CDR3 is TGTGCCAGTAGTATCGAGGGGGCCTACGAGCAGTACTTC. This translates into CASSIEGAYEQYF. This sequence joins TRBV19 and TRBJ2-5; a possible D gene is TRBD1 (6 bases). TRBJ2-7 explains the end of the DNA better; the J call may be wrong. Germline-derived CDR1 and CDR2 are LNHDA and SQIVND (reference sequence). The CDR3 is made up of 13 amino acids.

The chain links TRBV27 to TRBJ1-5, with D uncertain. V was cut by 2 bases and J by 4 bases, with 12 bases left in between. Per the germline V gene, CDR1 is MNHEY and CDR2 is SMNVEV (reference sequence). This CDR3 is 15 amino acids long. CDR3 residues: CASSLAGLRNQPQHF. CDR3 coding DNA: TGTGCCAGCAGTTTAGCGGGTTTACGTAATCAGCCCCAGCATTTT.

Remarks on this clone: This same CDR3 is encoded by further DNA sequences in the sample. This chain joins TRBV6-5 and TRBJ2-7; D is undetermined. V gave up 0 bases and J gave up 2 bases, with 5 bases separating them. Germline V lookup: CDR1 MNHEY, CDR2 SVGAGI. The CDR3 is 13 amino acids. DNA of the CDR3: TGTGCCAGCAGTTACTCGAACACCTACGAGCAGTACTTC. It encodes CASSYSNTYEQYF.

This chain links TRBV5-6 with TRBJ1-1; 10 bases agree with TRBD1. CDR1 and CDR2 from the germline V gene are SGHDT and YYEEEE. J gave up 1 base and V 2 bases, and 8 bases lay outside the gene matches. The CDR3 runs to 17 residues. CDR3 region: CASSLLRDRGGNTEAFF. Here the CDR3 DNA reads TGTGCCAGCAGCTTACTCCGGGACAGGGGTGGGAACACTGAAGCTTTCTTT.

The rearrangement links TRBV19 to TRBJ2-1; TRBD1 matches 9 bases. Germline V gene lookup returns CDR1 LNHDA and CDR2 SQIVND (reference sequence). V shed 1 base, J shed 4 bases, and the junction held 2 bases outside the gene matches. This CDR3 contains 15 residues. CDR3 in DNA: TGTGCCAGTAGTATAGGGGGGACAGGGTACAATGAGCAGTTCTTC. Amino acid sequence: CASSIGGTGYNEQFF.

The V and J genes are TRBV6-5 and TRBJ1-1, with D perhaps TRBD1 (6 bases). Between the trimmed V and J ends, which lost 4 bases and 4 bases, there was a span of 13 bases. This CDR3 contains 14 residues. Looked up from germline, CDR1 is MNHEY and CDR2 is SVGAGI. Here the CDR3 reads CASSSLEGGTEAFF. The CDR3 DNA is TGTGCCAGCAGTTCCCTGGAGGGGGGCACTGAAGCTTTCTTT.

The chain employs TRBV4-3 and TRBJ1-2; a possible D gene is TRBD1 (5 bases). The CDR3 runs to 14 residues. V gave up 0 bases and J gave up 2 bases, with 7 bases separating them. Germline V gene sequence: CDR1 LGHNA, CDR2 YSLEER. The CDR3 is CASSQETDNYGYTF. The CDR3 nucleotides are TGCGCCAGCAGCCAAGAGACAGACAACTATGGCTACACCTTC.

The chain recombines TRBV7-6 with TRBJ2-2; D is unresolved. This CDR3 is 16 amino acids long. Germline V CDR1 and CDR2: SGHVS, FNYEAQ. V gave up 0 bases and J gave up 6 bases, with 14 bases separating them. The CDR3 loop is CASSLAGRHGPGELFF. The CDR3 bases are TGTGCCAGCAGCTTAGCGGGCCGACACGGCCCCGGGGAGCTGTTTTTT.

The V gene is TRBV7-9, the J gene TRBJ2-5; D gene ambiguous. The germline V and J ends were trimmed by 1 base and 5 bases, with 14 bases remaining between them. The CDR3 length is 15 residues. CDR1 SEHNR and CDR2 FQNEAQ come from the germline V gene (reference sequence). Written as DNA, the CDR3 is TGTGCCAGCAGCTTAGAAGCAGCACAAGGGGAGACCCAGTACTTC. Amino acids: CASSLEAAQGETQYF.

V is TRBV28 and J is TRBJ2-7, with D perhaps TRBD1 (5 bases). Trimming left V 4 bases short and J 0 bases short, with 10 bases between. The CDR3 runs 14 residues. CDR1 is MDHEN, CDR2 SYDVKM, per germline. The CDR3 coding sequence is TGTGCCAGCAGTTCTCACAGGAGCTCCTACGAGCAGTACTTC. The encoded protein is CASSSHRSSYEQYF.

V and J are TRBV5-6 and TRBJ2-5; possibly TRBD1 for D (5 bases). Germline CDR1 is SGHDT and CDR2 is YYEEEE. The V end lost 1 base, the J end lost 3 bases, and 13 bases lay between the germline ends. This CDR3 spans 15 amino acids. CDR3: CASSLKGRDKETQYF. CDR3 sequence (DNA): TGTGCCAGCAGCTTGAAGGGGCGCGATAAAGAGACCCAGTACTTC.

The J gene is TRBJ2-2, the V gene TRBV20-1, with D uncertain. V lost 3 bases and J 8 bases, leaving 7 bases between the germline ends. Germline values: CDR1 DFQATT, CDR2 SNEGSKA (reference sequence). The CDR3 contains 11 residues. CDR3 region: CSASLWGELFF. DNA for the CDR3: TGCAGTGCTAGTTTGTGGGGGGAGCTGTTTTTT.

The chain couples TRBV6-5 to TRBJ1-1; the D gene is possibly TRBD1 (5 bases). Trimming took off 4 bases at V and 1 base at J, with 13 bases between the two ends. This CDR3 is built from 15 residues. Germline loops: CDR1 MNHEY, CDR2 SVGAGI. CDR3 nucleotides: TGTGCCAGCAGTTTGGGTCCCGGACAGAACACTGAAGCTTTCTTT. Its translation is CASSLGPGQNTEAFF.

The genes are TRBV28 and TRBJ1-4, with D possibly matching TRBD1 (5 bases). Germline-derived CDR1 and CDR2 are MDHEN and SYDVKM. The V end lost 2 bases, the J end lost 1 base, and 8 bases lay between the germline ends. The length of the CDR3 is 15 residues. The CDR3 region is CASSLGGGTNEKLFF. The CDR3 bases are TGTGCCAGCAGTTTAGGGGGTGGAACTAATGAAAAACTGTTTTTT.

The chain is built from TRBV28 and TRBJ1-5, with D perhaps TRBD1 (6 bases). CDR1 and CDR2 (germline): MDHEN, SYDVKM. The CDR3 is 19 amino acids. V gave up 3 bases and J gave up 0 bases, with 21 bases separating them. CDR3 in amino acids: CASSFPLQGIQYSNQPQHF. The DNA of the CDR3 is TGTGCCAGCAGTTTCCCTCTTCAGGGGATTCAATATAGCAATCAGCCCCAGCATTTT.

The rearrangement links TRBV28 to TRBJ1-1; no reliable D call. Per germline, CDR1 MDHEN and CDR2 SYDVKM. The length of the CDR3 is 13 residues. V was clipped by 5 bases and J by 1 base, with 8 bases between them. This CDR3 reads CASSAVGNTEAFF. The CDR3 DNA reads as TGTGCCAGCAGTGCCGTTGGGAACACTGAAGCTTTCTTT.

The table lists this clone with a few counts. This rearrangement joins TRBV28 to TRBJ2-5, with D unresolved. CDR3 length: 15 residues. V was shortened by 5 bases and J by 2 bases, with 15 bases between the two germline ends. The V gene's germline CDR1 is MDHEN and CDR2 SYDVKM. CDR3 DNA sequence: TGTGCCAGCAGTCCTCCGCAGGTCGCGCAAGAGACCCAGTACTTC. Translation: CASSPPQVAQETQYF.

This chain joins TRBV10-1 and TRBJ2-2; D might be TRBD1 (6 bases). CDR1 and CDR2 (germline): WNHNN, SYGVQD (reference sequence). The CDR3 has 15 amino acids. The V gene lost 2 bases and the J gene lost 5 bases, with 12 bases spanning the gap. This CDR3 reads CASSETGKPTGELFF. CDR3 bases: TGCGCCAGCAGTGAGACAGGGAAGCCTACCGGGGAGCTGTTTTTT.

V is TRBV7-9 and J is TRBJ2-7; D may be TRBD1 or TRBD2 (5 bases each). V was trimmed by 5 bases and J by 3 bases, leaving 17 bases between them. The CDR3 has 15 residues. Germline V gene data show CDR1 as SEHNR and CDR2 as FQNEAQ (reference sequence). Written as DNA, the CDR3 is TGTGCCAGCAGCCCAAAAGATGGGGGATTCTACGAGCAGTACTTC. Its translation: CASSPKDGGFYEQYF.

The V call is TRBV20-1, the J call TRBJ1-3; possible D gene TRBD1, 5 bases. V dropped 3 bases and J dropped 9 bases, with 9 bases sitting between them. This CDR3 region has 11 residues. Germline V gives CDR1 DFQATT, CDR2 SNEGSKA (reference sequence). In nucleotides, the CDR3 is TGCAGTGCTAGGGTGGGGGTCACCATATATTTT. As protein: CSARVGVTIYF.

The rearrangement uses TRBV7-9 and TRBJ2-7; tentative D call: TRBD1 (5 bases). Trimming pared 4 bases from V and 4 bases from J, leaving 14 bases between. The V gene's germline CDR1 is SEHNR and CDR2 FQNEAQ (reference sequence). The CDR3 sequence is 14 residues long. The CDR3 coding sequence is TGTGCCAGCAGCTCCCCGAGACAGTTATACGAGCAGTACTTC. It codes for CASSSPRQLYEQYF.

This clone showed up just once. J is TRBJ2-1 and V is TRBV6-1, with 8 bases aligning to TRBD1. V gave up 4 bases and J gave up 8 bases; unmatched junction bases: 4. The V gene's germline CDR1 is MNHNS and CDR2 SASEGT. The CDR3 is 13 residues long. CDR3 DNA: TGTGCCAGCAGTGTTGGACAGGGTTATGAGCAGTTCTTC. Amino acids: CASSVGQGYEQFF.

This sequence joins TRBV25-1 and TRBJ1-1; perhaps TRBD1 as D (5 bases). Germline V gives CDR1 MGHDK, CDR2 SYGVNS. The CDR3 is 14 residues long. Trimming stripped 5 bases from V and 2 bases from J, with 12 bases between. The CDR3 nucleotides read TGTGCCAGCAGTCTCGAGACAGCCAACACTGAAGCTTTCTTT. Translating gives CASSLETANTEAFF.

The chain combines TRBV7-9 with TRBJ2-3; the match to TRBD2 covers 9 bases. The junction had 3 bases not matched to a gene; V was cut back by 4 bases and J by 1 base. The germline CDR1 and CDR2 sequences are SEHNR and FQNEAQ (reference sequence). This CDR3 has 15 amino acids. CDR3 sequence reads: CASSWERGGTDTQYF. CDR3 sequence (DNA): TGTGCCAGCAGCTGGGAGCGGGGGGGCACAGATACGCAGTATTTT.

The rearrangement uses TRBV7-9 and TRBJ2-3; 7 bases are shared with TRBD1. There are 16 residues in the CDR3. V lost 5 bases to trimming and J lost 2 bases; unmatched junction nucleotides: 10. Looked up from germline, CDR1 is SEHNR and CDR2 is FQNEAQ (reference sequence). The CDR3 DNA reads as TGTGCCAGCAGCCCCCCACAGGGGACATCCACAGATACGCAGTATTTT. Translation: CASSPPQGTSTDTQYF.

The rearrangement uses TRBV28 and TRBJ2-7; D unclear. This CDR3 comprises 12 residues. Germline values: CDR1 MDHEN, CDR2 SYDVKM. V was pared by 6 bases and J by 9 bases, with 15 bases between. In nucleotides, the CDR3 is TGTGCCAGCAGATCTACACCGTTGGTGCAGTACTTC. Amino acids: CASRSTPLVQYF.

The chain combines TRBV13 with TRBJ2-7; D gene unclear. This CDR3 spans 13 amino acids. V lost 1 base and J 2 bases, leaving 6 bases between the germline ends. The germline CDR1 and CDR2 sequences are PRHDT and FYEKMQ (reference sequence). The CDR3, as DNA: TGTGCCAGCAGCTTAGAAATGACCTACGAGCAGTACTTC. Its translation is CASSLEMTYEQYF.

V usage is TRBV4-2 and J usage is TRBJ1-3; D ambiguous. The CDR3 covers 17 residues. With 0 bases removed from V and 4 bases from J, the gap between germline ends came to 16 bases. Germline values: CDR1 LGHNA, CDR2 YNFKEQ. CDR3 region: CASSQEPTTPSGNTIYF. The DNA of the CDR3 is TGTGCCAGCAGCCAAGAACCGACCACCCCATCGGGAAACACCATATATTTT.

The chain couples TRBV27 to TRBJ2-7; D call uncertain. Germline V gene data show CDR1 as MNHEY and CDR2 as SMNVEV (reference sequence). V was clipped by 6 bases and J by 1 base, with 10 bases between them. The CDR3 covers 13 residues. CDR3 sequence: CASSSDGSYEQYF. Here the CDR3 DNA reads TGTGCCAGCAGCTCCGACGGATCCTACGAGCAGTACTTC.

The chain employs TRBV19 and TRBJ1-6, with D hard to call. V lost 10 bases, J lost 7 bases, and 14 bases lay in between. Germline V gene data show CDR1 as LNHDA and CDR2 as SQIVND (reference sequence). This CDR3 region has 13 residues. The CDR3 DNA sequence: TGTGCCACGGTCAGCAAGGAAAATTCACCCCTCCACTTT. It specifies CATVSKENSPLHF.

The CDR3 loop reads CASSPAGAGTEAFF. The CDR3 DNA is TGTGCCAGCTCACCGGCGGGGGCTGGGACTGAAGCTTTCTTT. This chain uses TRBV18 with TRBJ1-1, with D perhaps TRBD1 (6 bases). The V end was cut by 3 bases, the J end by 5 bases, with 13 bases between. The CDR3 totals 14 residues. CDR1 is KGHSH and CDR2 is LQKENI in the germline V gene.